Here is one TCR beta chain with its context. Other nucleotide sequences in the sample specify the same CDR3. J was trimmed by 3 bases and V by 2 bases; bases with no gene match: 0. Germline V gene sequence: CDR1 MNHNS, CDR2 SASEGT. There are 13 residues in the CDR3. The sample is drawn from a study of OX40 agonist ivuxolimab in advanced cancers. Profiling relied on immunoSEQ multiplex PCR, and the TCRdb table lists in-frame clones only, not all of them. The repertoire holds some 67,000 clones, with about 88% as singletons. The sequenced sample was CD4+ or CD8+ T cells sorted from blood, obtained in a trial of the OX40 agonist ivuxolimab. This sequence was found in an adult with an advanced solid tumor such as melanoma, head and neck, liver or kidney cancer. The chain employs TRBV6-1 and TRBJ1-2, with 7 bases matching TRBD1. The CDR3 region has the DNA TGTGCCAGCAGTGAAACAGGGGACTATGGCTACACCTTC. Protein product: CASSETGDYGYTF.